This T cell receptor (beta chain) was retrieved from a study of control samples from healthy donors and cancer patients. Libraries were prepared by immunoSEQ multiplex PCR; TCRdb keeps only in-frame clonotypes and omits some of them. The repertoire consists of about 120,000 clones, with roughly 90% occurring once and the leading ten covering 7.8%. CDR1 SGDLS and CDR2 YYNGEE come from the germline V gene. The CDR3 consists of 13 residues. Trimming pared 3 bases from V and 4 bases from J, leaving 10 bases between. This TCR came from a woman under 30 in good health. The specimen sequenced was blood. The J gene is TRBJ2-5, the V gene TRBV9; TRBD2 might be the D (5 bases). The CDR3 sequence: CASSAGISETQYF. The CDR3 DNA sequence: TGTGCCAGCAGCGCCGGGATTTCAGAGACCCAGTACTTC. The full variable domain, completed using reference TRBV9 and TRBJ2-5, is DSGVTQTPKHLITATGQRVTLRCSPRSGDLSVYWYQQSLDQGLQFLIQYYNGEERAKGNILERFSAQQFPDLHSELNLSSLELGDSALYFCASSAGISETQYFGPGTRLLVL.